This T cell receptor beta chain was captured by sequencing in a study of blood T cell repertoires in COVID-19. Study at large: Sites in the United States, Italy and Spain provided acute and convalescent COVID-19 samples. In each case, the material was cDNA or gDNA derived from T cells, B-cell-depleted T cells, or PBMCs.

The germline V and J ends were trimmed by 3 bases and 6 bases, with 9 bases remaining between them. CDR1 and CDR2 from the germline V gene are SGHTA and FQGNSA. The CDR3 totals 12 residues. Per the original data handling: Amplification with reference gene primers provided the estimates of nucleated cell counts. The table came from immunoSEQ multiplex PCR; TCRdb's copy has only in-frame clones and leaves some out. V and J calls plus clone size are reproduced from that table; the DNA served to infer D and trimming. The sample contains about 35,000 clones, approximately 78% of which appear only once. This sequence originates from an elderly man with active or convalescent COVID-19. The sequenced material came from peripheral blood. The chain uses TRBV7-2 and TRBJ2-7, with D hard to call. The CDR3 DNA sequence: TGTGCCAGCAGCTTCGACTCGGCCGAGCAGTACTTC. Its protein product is CASSFDSAEQYF. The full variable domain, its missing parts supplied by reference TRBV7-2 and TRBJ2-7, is GAGVSQSPSNKVTEKGKDVELRCDPISGHTALYWYRQSLGQGLEFLIYFQGNSAPDKSGLPSDRFSAERTGGSVSTLTIQRTQQEDSAVYLCASSFDSAEQYFGPGTRLTVT.